A single sample is the source of the 5 T cell receptor beta chains below, sequenced in a study of T cells in Graves' hyperthyroidism and ophthalmopathy. RNA transcripts served as the template for amplifying TCR beta CDR3 regions. Primed by the HTBI set, a first-round RT-PCR was run on the TCR CDR3. TCRdb passed the multiplex PCR reads through MiXCR, listing each CDR3 protein once. The data contain a few hundred thousand distinct CDR3 sequences, about 43% of them singletons. Sequenced material: peripheral blood or thyroid tissue (not recorded which). These receptors were collected from a woman between 18 and 29 years old with Graves' hyperthyroidism.

This clonotype was recorded a few times. J is TRBJ1-5 and V is TRBV20-1; D perhaps matches TRBD1 (5 bases). Germline V gene sequence: CDR1 DFQATT, CDR2 SNEGSKA (reference sequence). V shed 5 bases and J shed 11 bases, with 19 bases lying between them. CDR3 length: 13 residues. In nucleotides, the CDR3 is TGCAGTGCTCCGGGGACTAGCGGGAGGGCCCAGCATTTT. Residues: CSAPGTSGRAQHF.

Ten or more counts support this clonotype. V usage is TRBV3-1 and J usage is TRBJ2-7; D is undetermined. The CDR3 runs 15 residues. The V gene's germline CDR1 is LGHDT and CDR2 YNNKEL (reference sequence). The V end was cut by 0 bases, the J end by 4 bases, with 13 bases between. The DNA of the CDR3 is TGTGCCAGCAGCCAAGATTTATGGCAGCATTACGAGCAGTACTTC. Amino acid sequence: CASSQDLWQHYEQYF.

This clonotype appeared many times. The chain joins TRBV2 to TRBJ2-7; D is unresolved. V was shortened by 3 bases and J by 3 bases, with 3 bases between the two germline ends. This CDR3 comprises 11 residues. Germline V gene data show CDR1 as SNHLY and CDR2 as FYNNEI. CDR3 in amino acids: CASSDDYEQYF. The CDR3 coding sequence is TGTGCCAGCAGTGATGACTACGAGCAGTACTTC. Looking up the rest from reference TRBV2 and TRBJ2-7 gives the full variable domain: EPEVTQTPSHQVTQMGQEVILRCVPISNHLYFYWYRQILGQKVEFLVSFYNNEISEKSEIFDDQFSVERPDGSNFTLKIRSTKLEDSAMYFCASSDDYEQYFGPGTRLTVT.

This clonotype was observed a handful of times. The chain has TRBV4-1 and TRBJ2-7; TRBD1 is a possible D gene (6 bases). V was cut by 4 bases and J by 2 bases, with 18 bases left in between. Germline V lookup: CDR1 MGHRA, CDR2 YSYEKL. The CDR3 covers 16 residues. The CDR3 DNA is TGCGCCAGCAGCCTAAGGGGGTTGGGCGGCACCTACGAGCAGTACTTC. Its translation: CASSLRGLGGTYEQYF.

This clonotype was picked up many times. The gene calls are TRBV12-3 or TRBV12-4 and TRBJ1-5; a weak D match, TRBD1 (6 bases). With 1 base removed from V and 6 bases from J, the gap between germline ends came to 16 bases. The CDR3 totals 16 residues. The CDR3 loop reads CASSLVQTGPVQPQHF. As DNA, the CDR3 is TGTGCCAGCAGTTTAGTACAGACAGGCCCCGTTCAGCCCCAGCATTTT.